The clone carrying this TCR beta chain was seen a single time. In the authors' methods: Counts of nucleated cells, estimated from reference gene primer amplification, were obtained. The table came from immunoSEQ multiplex PCR; TCRdb's copy has only in-frame clones and leaves some out. V and J calls and clone size are copied from that table; D and trimming were computed from the DNA. Here the sample spans around 400,000 clones, about 89% being singletons. This sample was taken from a study of blood T cell repertoires in COVID-19. Study-level information: Acute and convalescent COVID-19 specimens originated in the United States, Italy and Spain. PBMCs, B-cell-depleted T cells, or T cells provided the cDNA or gDNA that made up the material.

Trimming removed 0 bases at V and 8 bases at J, with 14 bases between. The CDR3 sequence is 15 residues long. CDR1 and CDR2 from the germline V gene are SGHRS and YFSETQ. This sequence joins TRBV5-1 and TRBJ1-4; tentatively, D is TRBD1 (5 bases). The TCR originated in a middle-aged man with acute or convalescent COVID-19. Sequencing was carried out using peripheral blood. The chain's CDR3 is CASSLEGQREEKLFF. CDR3 DNA: TGCGCCAGCAGCTTGGAGGGGCAAAGAGAAGAAAAACTGTTTTTT.